One sample yielded the 12 T cell receptor beta chains listed below, sequenced in a study of CD8+CD57+ T cells in acquired aplastic anemia. Only patients with CD8+CD57+ cell expansion on flow cytometry were chosen for sequencing. Template material for TCR beta VDJ and CDR3 profiling consisted of genomic DNA. TCRdb reprocessed the reads with MiXCR, giving one entry per CDR3 protein. Of about 190,000 distinct CDR3 sequences in the sample, 48% were seen once. Input material: sorted CD4+, CD8+, or CD8+CD57+ T cells (not recorded which) from PBMCs. These receptors originate from a human donor with aplastic anemia.

There are many counts of this clonotype. The chain carries TRBV19 and TRBJ1-5; D gene unclear. Deletions cut 3 bases from V and 7 bases from J, with 7 bases between. This CDR3 has 12 amino acids. The germline V gene encodes CDR1 LNHDA and CDR2 SQIVND (reference sequence). CDR3 residues: CASSMVSQPQHF. The CDR3 DNA reads TGTGCCAGTAGTATGGTTAGCCAGCCCCAGCATTTT.

This chain connects TRBV9 to TRBJ1-6, with 10 bases lining up with TRBD1. The CDR3 runs to 15 residues. V lost 4 bases, J lost 10 bases, and 8 bases stayed unmatched. Germline-derived CDR1 and CDR2 are SGDLS and YYNGEE. The CDR3 sequence is CASSLGKTGGSPLHF. The CDR3 bases are TGTGCCAGCAGCTTAGGGAAGACAGGGGGCTCACCCCTCCACTTT.

This clonotype was counted only a few times. This chain uses TRBV7-2 with TRBJ2-6; no clear D. V lost 8 bases to trimming and J lost 3 bases, with 2 bases between them. Germline CDR1 and CDR2: SGHTA and FQGNSA. The CDR3 loop spans 11 amino acids. Written as DNA, the CDR3 is TGTGCCAGCTTTGGGGCCAACGTCCTGACTTTC. This sequence encodes CASFGANVLTF.

V gene TRBV24-1 combines with J gene TRBJ2-3, with TRBD2 as a possible D gene (5 bases). Germline loops: CDR1 KGHDR, CDR2 SFDVKD. CDR3 length: 14 amino acids. Trimming left V 3 bases short and J 2 bases short, with 8 bases between. CDR3 coding DNA: TGTGCCACCAGTGATCCGGGGTTCACAGATACGCAGTATTTT. It yields the protein CATSDPGFTDTQYF.

This clonotype has ten or more counts. The chain links TRBV9 to TRBJ2-3; 8 nucleotides match TRBD2. There are 15 residues in the CDR3. Germline V lookup: CDR1 SGDLS, CDR2 YYNGEE. The V segment lost 0 bases and the J segment 3 bases; nucleotides outside the gene matches: 3. CDR3 amino acids: CASSVGAGGTDTQYF. CDR3 nucleotides: TGTGCCAGCAGCGTAGGTGCGGGGGGAACAGATACGCAGTATTTT.

The chain links TRBV2 to TRBJ1-1, with D uncertain. The V gene lost 2 bases and the J gene lost 4 bases, with 8 bases spanning the gap. In germline, CDR1 is SNHLY, CDR2 FYNNEI. CDR3 length: 13 amino acids. CDR3: CASSERVFTEAFF. DNA for the CDR3: TGTGCCAGCAGTGAAAGGGTTTTCACTGAAGCTTTCTTT. Filled out from reference TRBV2 and TRBJ1-1, the complete variable domain reads EPEVTQTPSHQVTQMGQEVILRCVPISNHLYFYWYRQILGQKVEFLVSFYNNEISEKSEIFDDQFSVERPDGSNFTLKIRSTKLEDSAMYFCASSERVFTEAFFGQGTRLTVV.

Many counts were recorded for this clonotype. This sequence joins TRBV5-8 and TRBJ2-2; D is undetermined. The germline V gene encodes CDR1 SGHTS and CDR2 YDEGEE. V lost 4 bases to trimming and J lost 2 bases, with 6 bases between them. The CDR3 extends over 13 amino acids. The CDR3 protein is CASSPENTGELFF. DNA of the CDR3: TGTGCCAGCAGCCCGGAAAACACCGGGGAGCTGTTTTTT.

In this sample, this clonotype turned up many times. V and J are TRBV5-1 and TRBJ2-5; D perhaps matches TRBD1 (8 bases). The CDR3 is made up of 13 amino acids. Germline CDR1 is SGHRS and CDR2 is YFSETQ. V gave up 4 bases and J gave up 3 bases, with 10 bases separating them. The CDR3 loop is CASSTGGEETQYF. In nucleotides, the CDR3 is TGCGCCAGCAGCACAGGGGGGGAAGAGACCCAGTACTTC.

This clonotype was seen at least ten times. V is TRBV5-1 and J is TRBJ1-2; possible D gene TRBD1, 5 bases. The CDR3 loop spans 15 amino acids. V was trimmed by 3 bases and J by 5 bases, leaving 17 bases between them. CDR1 and CDR2 from the germline V gene are SGHRS and YFSETQ. The CDR3 region has the DNA TGCGCCAGCAGCTCCCTCGGGGGTATCAATTATGGCTACACCTTC. This translates into CASSSLGGINYGYTF.

This clonotype has ten or more counts. The V call is TRBV6-4, the J call TRBJ2-1; D is uncertain. CDR1 and CDR2 from the germline V gene are MRHNA and SNTAGT. The CDR3 extends over 15 amino acids. V lost 4 bases to trimming and J lost 2 bases, with 12 bases between them. CDR3 protein: CASSASRATYNEQFF. Written as DNA, the CDR3 is TGTGCCAGCAGTGCGTCACGGGCTACCTACAATGAGCAGTTCTTC.

J is TRBJ2-5 and V is TRBV29-1; 12 nucleotides match TRBD2. The V and J ends lost 6 bases and 4 bases, in that order; junction bases with no gene match: 3. The CDR3 is 13 amino acids. CDR1 is SQVTM, CDR2 ANQGSEA, per germline. The CDR3: CSVMTSGGETQYF. The CDR3 DNA reads TGCAGCGTGATGACTAGCGGGGGAGAGACCCAGTACTTC.

The chain couples TRBV18 to TRBJ2-5; TRBD1 aligns across 9 bases. Germline CDR1 reads KGHSH; CDR2 reads LQKENI. The CDR3 consists of 15 residues. After removal of 6 bases from V and 2 bases from J, the junction contained 7 bases not matched to a gene. The CDR3 region has the DNA TGTGCCAGCTCGCCCGGGACAGGGTCTCAAGAGACCCAGTACTTC. This gives the protein CASSPGTGSQETQYF.